The 17 T cell receptor beta chains presented below share a single source sample, sequenced in a study of beta chain features in type 1 diabetes. Expressed TCRB transcripts were sequenced after all isolated RNA was converted to cDNA. TCRdb keeps only in-frame clones here, not all; method: immunoSEQ multiplex PCR. The sample shows about 320,000 clones, 11% to 15% of them seen only once. Sequencing was performed on central memory CD4+ T cells from blood. Source of these receptors: a man under 40 in good health.

The V call is TRBV7-9, the J call TRBJ2-7; no reliable D call. This CDR3 region has 13 residues. Trimming left V 0 bases short and J 1 base short, with 4 bases between. Germline V gives CDR1 SEHNR, CDR2 FQNEAQ (reference sequence). The CDR3 protein is CASSLAGSYEQYV. The CDR3 DNA follows: TGTGCCAGCAGCTTAGCAGGGTCCTACGAGCAGTACGTC.

In this sample, this clone turned up a few times. The J gene is TRBJ2-7, the V gene TRBV30; TRBD1 or TRBD2 may be the D gene (6 bases each). The CDR3 extends over 14 amino acids. Germline V gene data show CDR1 as GTSNPN and CDR2 as SVGIG (reference sequence). The germline V and J ends were trimmed by 2 bases and 2 bases, with 13 bases remaining between them. CDR3 region: CAWSRKGGTYEQYV. As DNA, the CDR3 is TGTGCCTGGAGTCGAAAGGGGGGAACCTACGAGCAGTACGTC.

This chain uses TRBV11-2 with TRBJ2-1; D gene unclear. CDR1 is SGHAT, CDR2 FQNNGV, per germline. The V gene lost 5 bases and the J gene lost 7 bases, with 12 bases spanning the gap. This CDR3 spans 13 amino acids. CDR3 in amino acids: CASSHPGRNEQFF. In DNA, the CDR3 is TGTGCCAGCAGCCATCCAGGCCGGAATGAGCAGTTCTTC. Combining the CDR3 with reference TRBV11-2 and TRBJ2-1 gives the whole variable domain EAGVAQSPRYKIIEKRQSVAFWCNPISGHATLYWYQQILGQGPKLLIQFQNNGVVDDSQLPKDRFSAERLKGVDSTLKIQPAKLEDSAVYLCASSHPGRNEQFFGPGTRLTVL.

The chain combines TRBV29-1 with TRBJ1-1, with 8 positions matching TRBD1. CDR1 and CDR2 from the germline V gene are SQVTM and ANQGSEA. This CDR3 contains 13 residues. J lost 1 base, V lost 5 bases, and 3 bases had no gene match. The CDR3 coding sequence is TGCAGCGTTCCGACAGGGGCGAACACTGAAGCTTTCTTT. This sequence encodes CSVPTGANTEAFF.

This clone was counted a few times. The chain links TRBV2 to TRBJ1-1; D is undetermined. This CDR3 is built from 10 residues. V gave up 6 bases and J gave up 8 bases, with 7 bases separating them. In germline, CDR1 is SNHLY, CDR2 FYNNEI. As DNA, the CDR3 is TGTGCCAGCAGACTAGAAGAAGCTTTCTTT. Translated, it gives CASRLEEAFF.

This clone was detected ten times or more. V is TRBV7-2 and J is TRBJ1-1, with D maybe TRBD1 (6 bases). The V gene's germline CDR1 is SGHTA and CDR2 FQGNSA. V gave up 0 bases and J gave up 4 bases, with 9 bases separating them. CDR3 length equals 14 residues. The CDR3 nucleotides are TGTGCCAGCAGCTTAGCCGGGGGGCGCACTGAAGCTTTCTTT. Its protein is CASSLAGGRTEAFF. Together with reference TRBV7-2 and TRBJ1-1, the CDR3 gives the full variable domain: GAGVSQSPSNKVTEKGKDVELRCDPISGHTALYWYRQSLGQGLEFLIYFQGNSAPDKSGLPSDRFSAERTGGSVSTLTIQRTQQEDSAVYLCASSLAGGRTEAFFGQGTRLTVV.

This chain joins TRBV5-1 and TRBJ2-3; 7 nucleotides agree with TRBD1. CDR1 and CDR2 from the germline V gene are SGHRS and YFSETQ. The CDR3 sequence is 15 residues long. Unmatched junction bases numbered 5, after V lost 2 bases and J lost 2 bases. The CDR3 spells CASSLGDSYTDTQYF. The CDR3 region has the DNA TGCGCCAGCAGCTTAGGGGACAGTTACACAGATACGCAGTATTTT.

This sequence joins TRBV4-3 and TRBJ2-2; tentatively, D is TRBD1 (6 bases). V lost 1 base to trimming and J lost 7 bases, with 10 bases between them. Germline CDR1 LGHNA, CDR2 YSLEER. The CDR3 length is 14 residues. The CDR3 protein is CASSQAGGFGELFF. The DNA of the CDR3 is TGCGCCAGCAGCCAAGCTGGGGGCTTCGGGGAGCTGTTTTTT.

CDR3 sequence reads: CAWTTKFGLAAFPSDTQYF. CDR3 coding DNA: TGTGCCTGGACCACCAAGTTCGGATTAGCGGCGTTTCCTTCAGATACGCAGTATTTT. J is TRBJ2-3 and V is TRBV30; TRBD2 might be the D (6 bases). Germline V gene sequence: CDR1 GTSNPN, CDR2 SVGIG (reference sequence). Trimming stripped 4 bases from V and 4 bases from J, with 30 bases between. The CDR3 runs to 19 residues.

The CDR3 DNA reads TGTGCCAGCAGCTTACTGGACTCCACCGGGGAGCTGTTTTTT. The encoded protein is CASSLLDSTGELFF. V is TRBV7-8 and J is TRBJ2-2; a possible D gene is TRBD2 (5 bases). Deletions cut 2 bases from V and 4 bases from J, with 8 bases between. CDR1 is SGHVS and CDR2 is FQNEAQ in the germline V gene. The CDR3 runs to 14 residues.

This sequence joins TRBV7-2 and TRBJ1-2, with a tentative D call TRBD1 (5 bases). The ends were cut back, 5 bases at V and 4 bases at J, with 11 bases in the middle. The CDR3 is 13 residues long. CDR1 is SGHTA, CDR2 FQGNSA, per germline. CDR3 coding DNA: TGTGCCAGCAGCGTAGGGACCTCCTATGGCTACACCTTC. As protein: CASSVGTSYGYTF.

In this sample, this clone turned up many times. The chain uses TRBV27 and TRBJ2-5, with 7 bases aligning to TRBD2. The CDR3 loop spans 15 amino acids. In germline, CDR1 is MNHEY, CDR2 SMNVEV (reference sequence). V lost 2 bases, J lost 4 bases, and 7 bases stayed unmatched. The CDR3 sequence is CASSLTGLGRETQYF. Here the CDR3 DNA reads TGTGCCAGCAGTTTAACAGGACTAGGGCGAGAGACCCAGTACTTC.

This clone has at least ten counts. CDR3: CASSRGPFTGELFF. In nucleotides, the CDR3 is TGTGCCAGCTCCAGGGGGCCCTTTACCGGGGAGCTGTTTTTT. The chain combines TRBV14 with TRBJ2-2; 8 nucleotides agree with TRBD1. This CDR3 comprises 14 residues. Per germline, CDR1 SGHDN and CDR2 FVKESK. The trim removed 8 bases at V and 5 bases at J, leaving 7 bases unmatched.

The chain combines TRBV18 with TRBJ2-7, with D possibly being TRBD1 (6 bases). Germline V CDR1 and CDR2: KGHSH, LQKENI. V gave up 5 bases and J gave up 0 bases, with 11 bases separating them. The CDR3 totals 14 residues. CDR3 nucleotides: TGTGCCAGCTCAGTAGGACAGTCCTCCTACGAGCAGTACGTC. This sequence encodes CASSVGQSSYEQYV.

The gene calls are TRBV20-1 and TRBJ2-3; no firm D call. Germline V CDR1 and CDR2: DFQATT, SNEGSKA (reference sequence). V was shortened by 6 bases and J by 3 bases, with 4 bases between the two germline ends. The CDR3 extends over 10 amino acids. CDR3 sequence reads: CSARTDTQYF. The CDR3 coding sequence is TGCAGTGCCCGAACAGATACGCAGTATTTT.

This clone has a single count. It differs at one base from a far larger clone, so likely a read error. J is TRBJ2-3 and V is TRBV7-9; 10 bases are a match to TRBD2. The CDR3 spans 14 residues. Germline CDR1 and CDR2: SEHNR and FQNEAQ (reference sequence). This chain's CDR3 is CASSWTSGTNTQYF. DNA for the CDR3: TGTGCCAGCAGCTGGACTAGCGGCACAAATACGCAGTATTTT. Variable domain in full (rest from reference TRBV7-9 and TRBJ2-3): DTGVSQNPRHKITKRGQNVTFRCDPISEHNRLYWYRQTLGQGPEFLTYFQNEAQLEKSRLLSDRFSAERPKGSFSTLEIQRTEQGDSAMYLCASSWTSGTNTQYFGPGTRLTVL.

In nucleotides, the CDR3 is TGTGCCACCAGCAGGCGGGAGGAGAATTATGGCTACACCTTC. Translation: CATSRREENYGYTF. The chain joins TRBV15 to TRBJ1-2; no definite D call. Germline V gene sequence: CDR1 LNHNV, CDR2 YYDKDF (reference sequence). V was pared by 3 bases and J by 5 bases, with 13 bases between. CDR3 length: 14 amino acids. Filled out from reference TRBV15 and TRBJ1-2, the complete variable domain reads DAMVIQNPRYQVTQFGKPVTLSCSQTLNHNVMYWYQQKSSQAPKLLFHYYDKDFNNEADTPDNFQSRRPNTSFCFLDIRSPGLGDTAMYLCATSRREENYGYTFGSGTRLTVV.